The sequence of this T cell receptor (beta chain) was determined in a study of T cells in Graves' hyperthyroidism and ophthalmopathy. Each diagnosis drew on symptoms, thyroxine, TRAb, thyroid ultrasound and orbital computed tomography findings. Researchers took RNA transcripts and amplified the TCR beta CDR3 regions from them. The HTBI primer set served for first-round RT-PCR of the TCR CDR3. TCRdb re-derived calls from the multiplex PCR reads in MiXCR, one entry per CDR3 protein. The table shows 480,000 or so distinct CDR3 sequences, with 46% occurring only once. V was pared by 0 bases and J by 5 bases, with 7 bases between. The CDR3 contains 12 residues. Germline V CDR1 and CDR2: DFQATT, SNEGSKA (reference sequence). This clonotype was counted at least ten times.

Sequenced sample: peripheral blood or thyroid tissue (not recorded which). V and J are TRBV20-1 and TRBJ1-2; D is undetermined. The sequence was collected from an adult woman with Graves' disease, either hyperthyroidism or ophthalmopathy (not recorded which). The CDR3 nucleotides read TGCAGTGCTAGAGAAGTAGCTTATGGCTACACCTTC. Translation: CSAREVAYGYTF.